The 24 T cell receptor beta chains in this list originate from one sample, sequenced in a study of cytomegalovirus exposure and HLA in healthy donors. 60 Vbeta and 13 Jbeta primers were used in PCR. Libraries were prepared by immunoSEQ multiplex PCR; TCRdb keeps only in-frame clonotypes and omits some of them. The sample holds 70,000 to 85,000 clones. Specimen: PBMCs. These receptors were taken from a female donor in good health and CMV-seropositive.

This chain joins TRBV6-5 and TRBJ1-5; perhaps TRBD1 as D (5 bases). CDR3 length: 15 residues. V lost 2 bases and J lost 3, with 11 bases in between. Per the germline V gene, CDR1 is MNHEY and CDR2 is SVGAGI. The DNA for the CDR3 is TGTGCCAGCAGTTACGACAGCGCACCCAATCAGCCCCAGCATTTT. It is translated as CASSYDSAPNQPQHF.

The rearrangement links TRBV30 to TRBJ1-1, with a weak D call TRBD1 (5 bases). This CDR3 contains 15 residues. The ends were cut back, 1 base at V and 4 bases at J, with 16 bases in the middle. Germline loops: CDR1 GTSNPN, CDR2 SVGIG (reference sequence). The CDR3 region has the DNA TGTGCCTGGAGTGCAGCAGGGCCCGGCAGCACTGAAGCTTTCTTT. Translated, it gives CAWSAAGPGSTEAFF.

This chain uses TRBV25-1 with TRBJ2-7; the match to TRBD1 covers 7 bases. This CDR3 is built from 14 residues. Germline values: CDR1 MGHDK, CDR2 SYGVNS. Trimming cost V 4 bases and J 1 base; bases outside gene matches: 4. The CDR3 region has the DNA TGTGCCAGCAGTGTCGAACAGGGGTCCTACGAGCAGTACTTC. Its translation: CASSVEQGSYEQYF.

The chain recombines TRBV19 with TRBJ2-1, with 11 bases that match TRBD2. The CDR3 has 15 residues. CDR1 and CDR2 from the germline V gene are LNHDA and SQIVND (reference sequence). Losses at the gene ends were 4 bases for V and 7 bases for J; bases not matched to a gene: 6. CDR3 sequence: CASSRGSGGGNEQFF. CDR3 nucleotide sequence: TGTGCCAGTAGTAGGGGTAGCGGGGGGGGAAATGAGCAGTTCTTC. The full variable domain, with the rest looked up from reference TRBV19 and TRBJ2-1, is DGGITQSPKYLFRKEGQNVTLSCEQNLNHDAMYWYRQDPGQGLRLIYYSQIVNDFQKGDIAEGYSVSREKKESFPLTVTSAQKNPTAFYLCASSRGSGGGNEQFFGPGTRLTVL.

The chain employs TRBV28 and TRBJ1-1; D not certain. The germline V and J ends were trimmed by 7 bases and 4 bases, with 13 bases remaining between them. The CDR3 is made up of 13 amino acids. Germline V gives CDR1 MDHEN, CDR2 SYDVKM. DNA for the CDR3: TGTGCCAGCATCCGCGGAGCCTCCACTGAAGCTTTCTTT. Translating it yields CASIRGASTEAFF.

The V call is TRBV29-1, the J call TRBJ2-1; 9 bases fit TRBD2. The germline V gene encodes CDR1 SQVTM and CDR2 ANQGSEA. This CDR3 comprises 14 residues. Trimming took 6 bases from V and 4 from J; bases not matched to a gene: 7. CDR3 DNA sequence: TGCAGCGTCCGTAGCGGGAGCAGGTACAATGAGCAGTTCTTC. Translation gives CSVRSGSRYNEQFF.

This chain joins TRBV4-2 and TRBJ2-1; possible D gene TRBD2, 6 bases. The germline V and J ends were trimmed by 3 bases and 0 bases, with 9 bases remaining between them. Per germline, CDR1 LGHNA and CDR2 YNFKEQ. CDR3 length: 15 residues. CDR3 sequence: CASSHAGSSYNEQFF. CDR3 nucleotides: TGTGCCAGCAGCCATGCCGGGAGCTCCTACAATGAGCAGTTCTTC.

The V call is TRBV5-6, the J call TRBJ1-1; D is unresolved. The CDR3 has 16 residues. Germline assignment: CDR1 SGHDT and CDR2 YYEEEE. Trimming stripped 0 bases from V and 0 bases from J, with 12 bases between. The CDR3 region is CASSLGVRRMNTEAFF. The CDR3 region has the DNA TGTGCCAGCAGCTTGGGTGTCAGGCGTATGAACACTGAAGCTTTCTTT.

The chain couples TRBV7-3 to TRBJ2-1, with D uncertain. Per germline, CDR1 SGHTA and CDR2 FQGTGA. V was trimmed by 5 bases and J by 6 bases, leaving 14 bases between them. The CDR3 covers 14 residues. The CDR3 spells CASSRGALSNEQFF. Written as DNA, the CDR3 is TGTGCCAGCAGCCGAGGAGCCCTATCCAATGAGCAGTTCTTC.

V gene TRBV4-3 combines with J gene TRBJ2-2; maybe TRBD1 (7 bases). CDR1 and CDR2 (germline): LGHNA, YSLEER. This CDR3 region has 16 residues. V was pared by 1 base and J by 4 bases, with 13 bases between. The DNA for the CDR3 is TGCGCCAGCAGCCAAGGCAGGGGGGCGGGCACCGGGGAGCTGTTTTTT. Translated: CASSQGRGAGTGELFF.

The rearrangement links TRBV6-5 to TRBJ1-1; perhaps TRBD1 as D (6 bases). Trimming left V 1 base short and J 7 bases short, with 13 bases between. The germline gives CDR1 MNHEY, CDR2 SVGAGI. This CDR3 is built from 14 residues. The CDR3 DNA reads as TGTGCCAGCAGTTACTTCGGTAGGGGGGGTGAAGCTTTCTTT. Amino acids: CASSYFGRGGEAFF.

The rearrangement links TRBV6-5 to TRBJ2-7; 10 bases agree with TRBD1. CDR3 size: 15 residues. J gave up 0 bases and V 6 bases, and 5 bases lay outside the gene matches. From germline, CDR1 is MNHEY and CDR2 SVGAGI. The CDR3 here is CASSRGQGTSYEQYF. CDR3 coding DNA: TGTGCCAGCAGCCGGGGACAGGGGACCTCCTACGAGCAGTACTTC.

The chain carries TRBV5-1 and TRBJ2-3; D perhaps matches TRBD1 (6 bases). The CDR3 loop spans 16 amino acids. Germline V lookup: CDR1 SGHRS, CDR2 YFSETQ. The V and J ends lost 4 bases and 4 bases respectively, with 19 bases between them. The CDR3 coding sequence is TGCGCCAGCAGCCACGGGCGAGGAAAGGGGGCAGATACGCAGTATTTT. Protein product: CASSHGRGKGADTQYF.

The rearrangement uses TRBV25-1 and TRBJ2-1; maybe TRBD2 (6 bases). CDR1 and CDR2 (germline): MGHDK, SYGVNS. Trimming stripped 6 bases from V and 0 bases from J, with 12 bases between. CDR3 length: 15 residues. The CDR3 is CASRRDSNSYNEQFF. CDR3 DNA sequence: TGTGCCAGCAGGCGGGACTCCAACTCCTACAATGAGCAGTTCTTC.

CDR3 sequence: CSVAVKDRNTEAFF. CDR3 DNA sequence: TGCAGCGTTGCCGTCAAGGACAGGAACACTGAAGCTTTCTTT. This rearrangement joins TRBV29-1 to TRBJ1-1, with D possibly matching TRBD1 (6 bases). There are 14 residues in the CDR3. V dropped 4 bases and J dropped 1 base, with 13 bases sitting between them. Germline loops: CDR1 SQVTM, CDR2 ANQGSEA.

The V and J genes are TRBV4-3 and TRBJ2-7; 7 positions agree with TRBD2. The ends lost 4 bases at V and 2 bases at J; junction bases unmatched: 8. CDR3 length: 15 residues. From germline, CDR1 is LGHNA and CDR2 YSLEER. The CDR3 loop reads CASSLERELAYEQYF. The CDR3 DNA is TGCGCCAGCAGCCTCGAGCGGGAATTAGCCTACGAGCAGTACTTC.

V usage is TRBV19 and J usage is TRBJ2-6, with D maybe TRBD1 (6 bases). Germline V gene data show CDR1 as LNHDA and CDR2 as SQIVND (reference sequence). Trimming removed 6 bases at V and 0 bases at J, with 9 bases between. This CDR3 has 15 amino acids. The CDR3 reads CASSWTASGANVLTF. CDR3 DNA: TGTGCCAGTAGCTGGACAGCCTCTGGGGCCAACGTCCTGACTTTC. The full variable domain, rest sourced from reference TRBV19 and TRBJ2-6, is DGGITQSPKYLFRKEGQNVTLSCEQNLNHDAMYWYRQDPGQGLRLIYYSQIVNDFQKGDIAEGYSVSREKKESFPLTVTSAQKNPTAFYLCASSWTASGANVLTFGAGSRLTVL.

The chain is built from TRBV4-1 and TRBJ2-5, with 7 bases matching TRBD2. Looked up from germline, CDR1 is MGHRA and CDR2 is YSYEKL. The CDR3 has 22 residues. J lost 1 base, V lost 4 bases, and 27 bases had no gene match. CDR3 residues: CASSPTSTGGGPFVDRQETQYF. The CDR3 DNA reads TGCGCCAGCAGCCCAACATCAACTGGGGGAGGGCCGTTCGTTGATCGCCAAGAGACCCAGTACTTC.

This chain connects TRBV27 to TRBJ2-1, with 10 bases that match TRBD2. Germline lookup yields CDR1 MNHEY and CDR2 SMNVEV (reference sequence). This CDR3 region has 15 residues. Trimming took 2 bases from V and 7 from J; bases not matched to a gene: 5. DNA of the CDR3: TGTGCCAGCAGTTTACTAGCGGGGGTGGGAAATGAGCAGTTCTTC. It yields the protein CASSLLAGVGNEQFF.

V usage is TRBV9 and J usage is TRBJ2-3; D perhaps matches TRBD2 (6 bases). The V gene's germline CDR1 is SGDLS and CDR2 YYNGEE. The ends were cut back, 3 bases at V and 1 base at J, with 9 bases in the middle. The CDR3 runs to 14 residues. CDR3: CASSDSSGTDTQYF. The CDR3 coding sequence is TGTGCCAGCAGCGATTCTAGCGGCACAGATACGCAGTATTTT.

The chain employs TRBV28 and TRBJ2-3; possible D gene TRBD1, 6 bases. Between the trimmed V and J ends, which lost 8 bases and 5 bases, there was a span of 14 bases. CDR3 length: 13 residues. CDR1 and CDR2 (germline): MDHEN, SYDVKM. CDR3 DNA sequence: TGTGCCAGCTTCGACAGGATGGGAGATACGCAGTATTTT. Amino acids: CASFDRMGDTQYF.

The rearrangement joins TRBV7-9 to TRBJ2-1; 7 positions match TRBD2. Looked up from germline, CDR1 is SEHNR and CDR2 is FQNEAQ (reference sequence). This CDR3 spans 10 amino acids. Trimming took 10 bases from V and 8 from J; bases not matched to a gene: 2. The CDR3 spells CAITSDEQFF. DNA for the CDR3: TGTGCCATCACTAGCGATGAGCAGTTCTTC.

The gene calls are TRBV9 and TRBJ1-5, with D possibly matching TRBD1 (6 bases). This CDR3 contains 15 residues. In germline, CDR1 is SGDLS, CDR2 YYNGEE. With 0 bases removed from V and 3 bases from J, the gap between germline ends came to 10 bases. For the CDR3, the DNA is TGTGCCAGCAGCGTAGGTCACAGGGACAATCAGCCCCAGCATTTT. The encoded protein is CASSVGHRDNQPQHF.

This chain links TRBV18 with TRBJ1-2, with TRBD1 matching over 8 bases. The CDR3 spans 16 residues. V shed 3 bases and J 8 bases; nucleotides not matched to a gene: 14. Germline V gene lookup returns CDR1 KGHSH and CDR2 LQKENI. The CDR3 sequence is CASSPSPRTGFRGYTF. The CDR3 DNA follows: TGTGCCAGCTCACCCTCCCCGCGGACAGGGTTCCGCGGCTACACCTTC.